The 26 T cell receptor beta chains given below trace back to one sample, sequenced in a study of T cell changes during pregnancy in multiple sclerosis. Sequencing used immunoSEQ multiplex PCR; TCRdb keeps in-frame clones, though not all of them. The table includes 15,000 to 25,000 clones, nearly 90% detected once. Material: CD8+ T cells from peripheral blood mononuclear cells, obtained in the second trimester of pregnancy. These receptor sequences come from a female donor in good health, enrolled as a control in a pregnancy study.

The J gene is TRBJ2-3, the V gene TRBV7-3, with 12 bases lining up with TRBD2. This CDR3 contains 15 residues. Looked up from germline, CDR1 is SGHTA and CDR2 is FQGTGA. With 5 bases clipped from V and 5 bases from J, the junction kept 5 bases outside the gene matches. The CDR3 region has the DNA TGTGCCAGCAGCGCTAGCGGGGGGGCTCTAGATACGCAGTATTTT. This encodes CASSASGGALDTQYF.

The chain carries TRBV7-8 and TRBJ2-1; a weak D match, TRBD2 (5 bases). The V gene lost 3 bases and the J gene lost 8 bases, with 8 bases spanning the gap. CDR1 SGHVS and CDR2 FQNEAQ come from the germline V gene. CDR3 size: 12 residues. In DNA, the CDR3 is TGTGCCAGCAGCTTCACTAGGGATGAGCAGTTCTTC. Translating gives CASSFTRDEQFF. Full variable domain (remainder filled in from reference TRBV7-8 and TRBJ2-1): GAGVSQSPRYKVAKRGQDVALRCDPISGHVSLFWYQQALGQGPEFLTYFQNEAQLDKSGLPSDRFFAERPEGSVSTLKIQRTQQEDSAVYLCASSFTRDEQFFGPGTRLTVL.

This chain joins TRBV6-4 and TRBJ2-1; D perhaps matches TRBD2 (6 bases). The CDR3 extends over 13 amino acids. The germline V gene encodes CDR1 MRHNA and CDR2 SNTAGT. The V end lost 3 bases, the J end lost 9 bases, and 12 bases lay between the germline ends. Written as DNA, the CDR3 is TGTGCCAGCAGTGAGCGGGACTCCGGTGAGCAGTTCTTC. Its translation: CASSERDSGEQFF.

This chain joins TRBV11-2 and TRBJ2-7; D might be TRBD1 (5 bases). This CDR3 contains 15 residues. Germline CDR1 is SGHAT and CDR2 is FQNNGV. The V end was cut by 5 bases, the J end by 5 bases, with 19 bases between. The CDR3 DNA sequence: TGTGCCAGCAGCGCAGAAGGGGCTAATCACCACGAGCAGTACTTC. This codes for CASSAEGANHHEQYF.

The CDR3: CASSSGTLSNQPQHF. The CDR3 DNA is TGTGCCAGCAGCTCCGGGACACTTAGCAATCAGCCCCAGCATTTT. The chain links TRBV7-9 to TRBJ1-5; a possible D gene is TRBD1 (6 bases). The CDR3 sequence is 15 residues long. The V gene lost 4 bases and the J gene lost 0 bases, with 10 bases spanning the gap. Germline loops: CDR1 SEHNR, CDR2 FQNEAQ (reference sequence).

This clone has just a few counts. This chain joins TRBV6-4 and TRBJ2-3, with TRBD1 identical over 9 bases. The germline V gene has CDR1 MRHNA and CDR2 SNTAGT. CDR3 length equals 13 residues. V shed 8 bases and J 0 bases; nucleotides not matched to a gene: 0. This CDR3 is CASGTGSTDTQYF. CDR3 DNA sequence: TGTGCCAGCGGGACAGGGAGCACAGATACGCAGTATTTT.

V gene TRBV19 combines with J gene TRBJ1-2; a possible D gene is TRBD1 (5 bases). The CDR3 is 13 residues long. Germline V gene sequence: CDR1 LNHDA, CDR2 SQIVND (reference sequence). V lost 7 bases and J lost 4, with 13 bases in between. DNA for the CDR3: TGTGCCAGTACCGGATGGGGCTCCTATGGCTACACCTTC. Amino acids: CASTGWGSYGYTF.

The CDR3 DNA sequence: TGTGCCAGCAGTGGCCTGGGGGGGGCTGAGTTAGAGACCCAGTACTTC. It encodes CASSGLGGAELETQYF. V is TRBV27 and J is TRBJ2-5; D is possibly TRBD2 (7 bases). The V gene's germline CDR1 is MNHEY and CDR2 SMNVEV (reference sequence). This CDR3 contains 16 residues. Trimming removed 5 bases from V and 4 bases from J, with 20 bases in between.

The chain couples TRBV7-6 to TRBJ1-2; D is unresolved. The CDR3 has 14 residues. The V gene lost 1 base and the J gene lost 4 bases, with 10 bases spanning the gap. In germline, CDR1 is SGHVS, CDR2 FNYEAQ. For the CDR3, the DNA is TGTGCCAGCAGCTTAGAGAGGGTCGGCTATGGCTACACCTTC. It specifies CASSLERVGYGYTF.

The chain employs TRBV4-1 and TRBJ2-3; D might be TRBD2 (6 bases). Per the germline V gene, CDR1 is MGHRA and CDR2 is YSYEKL. The CDR3 covers 14 residues. Between the trimmed V and J ends, which lost 2 bases and 5 bases, there was a span of 11 bases. The CDR3 loop is CASSQPGERDTQYF. CDR3 in DNA: TGCGCCAGCAGCCAACCGGGAGAGAGAGATACGCAGTATTTT.

The rearrangement uses TRBV9 and TRBJ1-2; 7 bases are a match to TRBD1. CDR1 is SGDLS and CDR2 is YYNGEE in the germline V gene. V trimming: 6 bases; J trimming: 4 bases; junction bases outside the gene matches: 9. CDR3 length equals 14 residues. The CDR3 sequence is CASTRFRDSYGYTF. CDR3 nucleotide sequence: TGTGCCAGCACCAGATTCCGGGACAGCTATGGCTACACCTTC.

This CDR3 is CASSIVIRASEGTFF. The CDR3 DNA reads as TGTGCCAGTAGTATAGTAATCCGGGCCTCCGAGGGTACTTTCTTT. The rearrangement joins TRBV19 to TRBJ1-1, with no clear D. Trimming shortened V by 1 base and J by 12 bases, and 21 bases separated the two germline ends. Germline V CDR1 and CDR2: LNHDA, SQIVND (reference sequence). This CDR3 is built from 15 residues.

For the CDR3, the DNA is TGCAGCGTTGGTAAGGTCGACTCACCCTCCTACGAGCAGTACTTC. This codes for CSVGKVDSPSYEQYF. J is TRBJ2-7 and V is TRBV29-1; D unclear. The CDR3 length is 15 residues. The germline V gene encodes CDR1 SQVTM and CDR2 ANQGSEA. Deletions cut 4 bases from V and 0 bases from J, with 16 bases between.

This clone was observed a few times. The chain recombines TRBV5-6 with TRBJ2-7; no definite D call. CDR1 is SGHDT, CDR2 YYEEEE, per germline. The V gene lost 0 bases and the J gene lost 3 bases, with 13 bases spanning the gap. The CDR3 contains 15 residues. Here the CDR3 reads CASSLEGGGYYEQYF. The CDR3 bases are TGTGCCAGCAGCTTGGAAGGTGGCGGTTACTACGAGCAGTACTTC.

The J gene is TRBJ2-7, the V gene TRBV5-6; the D is unclear. Per the germline V gene, CDR1 is SGHDT and CDR2 is YYEEEE. V lost 0 bases to trimming and J lost 11 bases, with 12 bases between them. CDR3 size: 12 residues. The CDR3 region has the DNA TGTGCCAGCAGCTTGGGCGCAGGCATGGAGTACTTC. It encodes CASSLGAGMEYF.

The chain employs TRBV27 and TRBJ1-2; D remains unclear. The CDR3 sequence is 13 residues long. V shed 3 bases and J shed 8 bases, with 13 bases lying between them. Germline CDR1 and CDR2: MNHEY and SMNVEV (reference sequence). CDR3 nucleotides: TGTGCCAGCAGTTTCGCCCGCGGGTCGGGCTACACCTTC. Its protein is CASSFARGSGYTF.

V and J are TRBV7-6 and TRBJ2-1; 9 bases line up with TRBD1. The CDR3 totals 15 residues. J lost 2 bases, V lost 5 bases, and 4 bases had no gene match. Per the germline V gene, CDR1 is SGHVS and CDR2 is FNYEAQ. CDR3 DNA: TGTGCCAGCAGCCGAACAGGGGGCACCTACAATGAGCAGTTCTTC. Translating gives CASSRTGGTYNEQFF.

The V and J genes are TRBV5-6 and TRBJ1-1; D is unclear. V was cut by 4 bases and J by 4 bases, with 17 bases left in between. From germline, CDR1 is SGHDT and CDR2 YYEEEE. This CDR3 spans 15 amino acids. The CDR3: CASSPEGSGSTEAFF. CDR3 nucleotide sequence: TGTGCCAGCAGCCCTGAGGGCTCTGGGAGCACTGAAGCTTTCTTT.

This clone was found once. The chain carries TRBV27 and TRBJ2-2, with D perhaps matching TRBD2 (5 bases). With 4 bases removed from V and 6 bases from J, the gap between germline ends came to 12 bases. This CDR3 spans 14 amino acids. The germline V gene encodes CDR1 MNHEY and CDR2 SMNVEV (reference sequence). The chain's CDR3 is CASSSLSSPGELFF. In DNA form, the CDR3 reads TGTGCCAGCAGTTCTTTGTCTAGCCCCGGGGAGCTGTTTTTT.

This clone occurred once. This chain connects TRBV30 to TRBJ1-1, with D perhaps TRBD1 (6 bases). The CDR3 is 13 amino acids. Germline loops: CDR1 GTSNPN, CDR2 SVGIG (reference sequence). Trimming took off 2 bases at V and 3 bases at J, with 10 bases between the two ends. The CDR3 DNA reads TGTGCCTGGAGTATAGGGGGGGACACTGAAGCTTTCTTT. This sequence encodes CAWSIGGDTEAFF.

The chain couples TRBV7-9 to TRBJ2-7; 7 bases agree with TRBD1. Trimming at V came to 5 bases and at J to 2 bases, leaving 6 bases not matched to a gene. There are 14 residues in the CDR3. The germline V gene encodes CDR1 SEHNR and CDR2 FQNEAQ (reference sequence). The CDR3 DNA is TGTGCCAGCAGCCGCCGACAGGGAACCTACGAGCAGTACTTC. Translated, it gives CASSRRQGTYEQYF.

The chain combines TRBV5-4 with TRBJ1-2; TRBD1 aligns across 7 bases. The CDR3 has 13 amino acids. Germline V gives CDR1 SGHNT, CDR2 YYREEE (reference sequence). Trimming at V came to 1 base and at J to 4 bases, leaving 1 base not matched to a gene. The CDR3 sequence is CASSLSGGYGYTF. CDR3 nucleotide sequence: TGTGCCAGCAGCTTGTCAGGGGGCTATGGCTACACCTTC.

The chain employs TRBV10-3 and TRBJ2-5, with D possibly being TRBD1 (6 bases). The germline V gene has CDR1 ENHRY and CDR2 SYGVKD. V lost 2 bases and J lost 5, with 12 bases in between. The length of the CDR3 is 14 residues. CDR3: CAISEMVGAETQYF. The CDR3 nucleotides read TGTGCCATCAGTGAGATGGTGGGGGCTGAGACCCAGTACTTC.

The gene calls are TRBV4-2 and TRBJ2-5; the match to TRBD2 covers 11 bases. V gave up 0 bases and J gave up 5 bases; unmatched junction bases: 5. This CDR3 contains 16 residues. Per germline, CDR1 LGHNA and CDR2 YNFKEQ. The CDR3 protein is CASSQDASGGPETQYF. CDR3 nucleotide sequence: TGTGCCAGCAGCCAAGATGCTAGCGGGGGGCCGGAGACCCAGTACTTC.

The V call is TRBV9, the J call TRBJ1-1; 8 bases are a match to TRBD1. The germline V gene encodes CDR1 SGDLS and CDR2 YYNGEE. V trimming: 2 bases; J trimming: 1 base; junction bases outside the gene matches: 1. The length of the CDR3 is 14 residues. CDR3 residues: CASSVDRGNTEAFF. In DNA, the CDR3 is TGTGCCAGCAGCGTCGACAGGGGGAACACTGAAGCTTTCTTT.

This sequence joins TRBV25-1 and TRBJ1-2; D is unresolved. Germline lookup yields CDR1 MGHDK and CDR2 SYGVNS. Trimming took off 4 bases at V and 5 bases at J, with 5 bases between the two ends. The CDR3 runs to 11 residues. CDR3 DNA: TGTGCCAGCAGTGGTACTTATGGCTACACCTTC. Translating it yields CASSGTYGYTF.